The rows below give T cell receptor beta chains drawn from one sample of a study of T cells in Graves' hyperthyroidism and ophthalmopathy. TCRdb re-called the multiplex PCR reads with MiXCR, one entry per CDR3 protein. This sample has 350,000 to 450,000 distinct CDR3 sequences, with over 11% found just once. Sample: blood. The receptors derive from a man aged 45-65 years with Graves' ophthalmopathy. Both conserved end residues are part of each CDR3. D genes are given only for firm matches. The size entry is marked missing in some rows and otherwise reads once, few, many or a size class.

j_call clone_size d_call v_call cdr3_nt cdr3_aa
TRBJ2-1 many TRBD2 TRBV3-1 TGTGCCAGCAGCCTTAAAACGGCAGGGACTAAAAAGTTCTTC CASSLKTAGTKKFF
TRBJ2-2 many TRBD1 TRBV28 TGTGCCAGCAGTTTCCAGACAGGGGCACCCACCGGGGAGCTGTTTTTT CASSFQTGAPTGELFF
TRBJ1-2 few - TRBV5-1 TGCGCCAGCAGCTTTAACACGGTTGGCTATGGCTACACCTTC CASSFNTVGYGYTF
TRBJ2-2 - TRBD2 TRBV7-8 TGTGCCAGCCATGGACTAGCGGGAGTTACCGGGGAGCTGTTTTTT CASHGLAGVTGELFF
TRBJ1-3 many - TRBV28 TGTGCCAGCAGTTTGACGGCAGGGTTGATTGGAAACACCATATATTTT CASSLTAGLIGNTIYF
TRBJ1-6 few - TRBV28 TGTGCCAGCAGTTTCGGCCAGGGTTTATCACCCCTCCACTTT CASSFGQGLSPLHF
TRBJ2-3 many TRBD2 TRBV11-3 TGTGCCAGCAGCTTAGATCTACTAGCGCGATCACTAAGCACAGATACGCAGTATTTT CASSLDLLARSLSTDTQYF
TRBJ2-7 - TRBD2 TRBV13 TGTGCCAGCAGCTTAGGCCTACTAGCGTTCAGCTCCTACGAGCAGTACTTC CASSLGLLAFSSYEQYF
TRBJ2-5 few - TRBV6-1 TGTGCCAGCATTTCCGAGGAAGAGGGGCCAGAGACCCAGTACTTC CASISEEEGPETQYF
TRBJ1-2 - - TRBV7-2 TGTGCCAGCAGCCCCCAGCTTGGATATGGCTACACCTTC CASSPQLGYGYTF
TRBJ2-7 - - TRBV28 TGTGCCAGCAGTTTCGGGGGTACTTACTACGAGCAGTACTTC CASSFGGTYYEQYF
TRBJ2-1 many - TRBV2 TGTGCCAGCAGTGAAGATAGGGCCAGCGGATACAATGAGCAGTTCTTC CASSEDRASGYNEQFF